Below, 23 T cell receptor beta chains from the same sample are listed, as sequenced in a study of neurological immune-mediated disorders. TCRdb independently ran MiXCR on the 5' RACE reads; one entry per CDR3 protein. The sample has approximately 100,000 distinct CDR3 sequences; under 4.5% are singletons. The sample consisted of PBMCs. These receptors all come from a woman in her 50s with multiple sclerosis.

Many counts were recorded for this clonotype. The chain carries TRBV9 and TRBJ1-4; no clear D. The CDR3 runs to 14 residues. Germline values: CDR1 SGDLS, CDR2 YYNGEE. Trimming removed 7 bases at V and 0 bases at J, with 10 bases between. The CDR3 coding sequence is TGTGCCAGCGGCGGAGGGTCAACTAATGAAAAACTGTTTTTT. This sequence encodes CASGGGSTNEKLFF.

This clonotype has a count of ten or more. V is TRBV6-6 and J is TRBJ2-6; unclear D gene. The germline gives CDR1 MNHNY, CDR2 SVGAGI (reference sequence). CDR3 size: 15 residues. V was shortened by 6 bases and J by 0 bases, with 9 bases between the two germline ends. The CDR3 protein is CASRATASGANVLTF. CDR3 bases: TGTGCCAGCAGGGCTACAGCCTCTGGGGCCAACGTCCTGACTTTC.

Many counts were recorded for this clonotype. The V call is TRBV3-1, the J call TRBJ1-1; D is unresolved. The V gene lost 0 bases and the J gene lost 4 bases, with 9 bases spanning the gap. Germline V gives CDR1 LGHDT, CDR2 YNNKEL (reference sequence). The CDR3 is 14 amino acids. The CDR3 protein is CASSQESRTTEAFF. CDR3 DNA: TGTGCCAGCAGCCAAGAATCCAGGACCACTGAAGCTTTCTTT.

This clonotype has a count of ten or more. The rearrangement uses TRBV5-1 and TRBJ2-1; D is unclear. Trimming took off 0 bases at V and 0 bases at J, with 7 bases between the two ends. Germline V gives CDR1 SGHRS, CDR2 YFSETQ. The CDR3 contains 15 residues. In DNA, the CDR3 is TGCGCCAGCAGCTTGGAGACGGTCTCCTACAATGAGCAGTTCTTC. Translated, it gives CASSLETVSYNEQFF.

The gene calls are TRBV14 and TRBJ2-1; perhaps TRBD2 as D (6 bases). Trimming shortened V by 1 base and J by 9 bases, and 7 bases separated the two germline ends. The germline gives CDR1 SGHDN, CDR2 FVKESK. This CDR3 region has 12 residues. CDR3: CASSQVRGEQFF. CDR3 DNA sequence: TGTGCCAGCAGCCAAGTGCGGGGTGAGCAGTTCTTC.

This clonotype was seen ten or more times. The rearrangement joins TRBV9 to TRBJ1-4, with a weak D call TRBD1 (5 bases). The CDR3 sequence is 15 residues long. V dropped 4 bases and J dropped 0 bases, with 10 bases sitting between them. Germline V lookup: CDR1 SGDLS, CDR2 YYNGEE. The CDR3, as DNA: TGTGCCAGCAGCTTGGGGGGGGCAACTAATGAAAAACTGTTTTTT. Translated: CASSLGGATNEKLFF.

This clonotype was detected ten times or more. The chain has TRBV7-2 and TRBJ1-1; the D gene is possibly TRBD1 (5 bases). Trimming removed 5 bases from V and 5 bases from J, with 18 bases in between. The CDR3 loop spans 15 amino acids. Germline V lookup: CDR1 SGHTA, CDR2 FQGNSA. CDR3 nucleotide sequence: TGTGCCAGCAGCCCCCCCGGGGCGGGGAATACTGAAGCTTTCTTT. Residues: CASSPPGAGNTEAFF.

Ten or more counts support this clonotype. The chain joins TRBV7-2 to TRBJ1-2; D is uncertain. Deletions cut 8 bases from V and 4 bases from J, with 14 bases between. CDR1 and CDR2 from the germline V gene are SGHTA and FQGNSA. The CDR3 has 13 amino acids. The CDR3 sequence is CASEKTILYGYTF. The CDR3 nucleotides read TGTGCCAGCGAAAAAACCATCCTCTATGGCTACACCTTC.

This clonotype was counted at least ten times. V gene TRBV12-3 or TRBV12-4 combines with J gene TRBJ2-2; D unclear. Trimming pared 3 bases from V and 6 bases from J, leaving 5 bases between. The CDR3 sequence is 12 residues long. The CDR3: CASSFPPGELFF. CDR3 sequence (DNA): TGTGCCAGCAGTTTTCCACCCGGGGAGCTGTTTTTT.

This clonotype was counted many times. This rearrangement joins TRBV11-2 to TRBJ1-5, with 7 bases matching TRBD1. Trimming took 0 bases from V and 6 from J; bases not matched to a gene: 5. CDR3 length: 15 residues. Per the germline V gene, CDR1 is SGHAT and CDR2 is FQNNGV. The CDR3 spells CASSLEGGSGQPQHF. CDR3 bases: TGTGCCAGCAGCTTAGAAGGGGGCTCGGGTCAGCCCCAGCATTTT.

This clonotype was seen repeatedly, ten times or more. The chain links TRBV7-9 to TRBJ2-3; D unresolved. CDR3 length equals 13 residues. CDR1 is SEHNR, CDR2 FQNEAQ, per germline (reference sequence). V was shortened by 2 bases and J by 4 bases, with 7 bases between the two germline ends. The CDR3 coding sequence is TGTGCCAGCAGCTTAATCCCCCCAGATACGCAGTATTTT. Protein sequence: CASSLIPPDTQYF.

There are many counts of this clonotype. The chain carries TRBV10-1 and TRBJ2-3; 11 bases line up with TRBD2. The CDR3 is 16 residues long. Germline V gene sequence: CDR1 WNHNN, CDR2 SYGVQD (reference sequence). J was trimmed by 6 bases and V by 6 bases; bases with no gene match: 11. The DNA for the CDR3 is TGCGCCAGCAGCTCCGGGACTAGCGGAACCAGGGATACGCAGTATTTT. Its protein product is CASSSGTSGTRDTQYF.

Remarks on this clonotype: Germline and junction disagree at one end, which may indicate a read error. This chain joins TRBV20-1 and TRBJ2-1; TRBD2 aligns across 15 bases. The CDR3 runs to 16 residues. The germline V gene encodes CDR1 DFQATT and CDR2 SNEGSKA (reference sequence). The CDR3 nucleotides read TGCAGTGCTCCGGGACTAGCGGGGGGTATTTACAATGCGCAGTTCTTC. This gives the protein CSAPGLAGGIYNAQFF.

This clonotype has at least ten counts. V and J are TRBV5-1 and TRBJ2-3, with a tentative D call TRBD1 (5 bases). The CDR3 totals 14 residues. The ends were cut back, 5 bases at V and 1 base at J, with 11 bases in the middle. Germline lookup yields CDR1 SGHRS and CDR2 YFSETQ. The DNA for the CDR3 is TGCGCCAGCAGGCAGGGTGGGGGCACAGATACGCAGTATTTT. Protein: CASRQGGGTDTQYF. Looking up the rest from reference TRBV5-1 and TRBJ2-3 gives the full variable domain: KAGVTQTPRYLIKTRGQQVTLSCSPISGHRSVSWYQQTPGQGLQFLFEYFSETQRNKGNFPGRFSGRQFSNSRSEMNVSTLELGDSALYLCASRQGGGTDTQYFGPGTRLTVL.

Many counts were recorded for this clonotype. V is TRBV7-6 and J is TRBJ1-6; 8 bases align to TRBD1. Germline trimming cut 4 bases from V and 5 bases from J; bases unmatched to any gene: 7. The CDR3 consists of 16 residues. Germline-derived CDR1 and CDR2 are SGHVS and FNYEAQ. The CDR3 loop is CASSSRDRGNNSPLHF. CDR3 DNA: TGTGCCAGCAGCTCAAGAGACAGGGGCAATAATTCACCCCTCCACTTT.

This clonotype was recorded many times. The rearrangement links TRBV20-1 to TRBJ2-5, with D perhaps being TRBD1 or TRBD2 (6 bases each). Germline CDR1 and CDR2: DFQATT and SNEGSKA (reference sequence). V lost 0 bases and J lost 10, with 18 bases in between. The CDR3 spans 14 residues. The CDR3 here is CSARDGPGGPYQYF. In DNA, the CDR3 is TGCAGTGCTAGAGATGGGCCCGGGGGCCCTTACCAGTACTTC.

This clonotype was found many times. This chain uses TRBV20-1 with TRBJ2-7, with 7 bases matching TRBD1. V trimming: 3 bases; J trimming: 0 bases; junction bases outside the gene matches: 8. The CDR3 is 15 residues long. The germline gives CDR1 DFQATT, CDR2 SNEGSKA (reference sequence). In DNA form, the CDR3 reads TGCAGTGCTAGGGACCGGGACAGAAGCTCCTACGAGCAGTACTTC. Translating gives CSARDRDRSSYEQYF.

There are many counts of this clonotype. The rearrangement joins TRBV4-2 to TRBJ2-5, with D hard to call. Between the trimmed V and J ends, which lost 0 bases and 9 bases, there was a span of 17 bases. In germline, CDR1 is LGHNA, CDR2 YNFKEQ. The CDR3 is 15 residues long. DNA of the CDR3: TGTGCCAGCAGCCAAGATTCGGCCTCAAAGGTGGCCCAGTACTTC. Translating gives CASSQDSASKVAQYF.

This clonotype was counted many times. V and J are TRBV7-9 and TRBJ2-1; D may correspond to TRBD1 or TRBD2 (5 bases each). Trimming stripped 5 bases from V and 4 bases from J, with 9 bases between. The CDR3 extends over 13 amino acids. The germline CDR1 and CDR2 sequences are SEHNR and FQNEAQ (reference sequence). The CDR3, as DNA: TGTGCCAGCAGCCCGGGACGATACAATGAGCAGTTCTTC. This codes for CASSPGRYNEQFF.

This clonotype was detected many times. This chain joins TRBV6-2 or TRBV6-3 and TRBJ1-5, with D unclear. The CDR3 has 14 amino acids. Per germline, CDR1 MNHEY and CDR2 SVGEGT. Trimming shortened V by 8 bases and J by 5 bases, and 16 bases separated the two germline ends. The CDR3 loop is CASGPDPWDQPQHF. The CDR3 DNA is TGTGCCAGCGGCCCGGACCCCTGGGATCAGCCCCAGCATTTT.

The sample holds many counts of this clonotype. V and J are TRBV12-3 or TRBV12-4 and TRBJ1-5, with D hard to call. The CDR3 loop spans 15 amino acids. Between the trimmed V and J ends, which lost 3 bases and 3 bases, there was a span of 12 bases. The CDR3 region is CASSFSGRINQPQHF. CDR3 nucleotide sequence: TGTGCCAGCAGTTTTAGCGGCAGGATCAATCAGCCCCAGCATTTT.

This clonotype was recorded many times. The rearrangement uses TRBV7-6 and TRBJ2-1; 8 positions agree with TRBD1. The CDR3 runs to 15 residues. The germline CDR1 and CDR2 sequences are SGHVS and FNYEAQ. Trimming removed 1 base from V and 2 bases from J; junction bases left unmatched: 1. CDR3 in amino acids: CASSLVRGPYNEQFF. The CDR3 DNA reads TGTGCCAGCAGCTTAGTCAGGGGGCCCTACAATGAGCAGTTCTTC.

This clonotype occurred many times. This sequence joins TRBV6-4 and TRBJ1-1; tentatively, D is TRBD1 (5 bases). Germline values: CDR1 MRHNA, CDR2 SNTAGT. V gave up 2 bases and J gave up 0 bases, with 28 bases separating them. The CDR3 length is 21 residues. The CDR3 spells CASSDPSEGAARRALNTEAFF. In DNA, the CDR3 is TGTGCCAGCAGTGACCCCTCCGAAGGGGCAGCGAGGCGGGCGCTGAACACTGAAGCTTTCTTT.